These 8 T cell receptor beta chains came from one sample sequenced in a study of CD8 T cells in Susac syndrome. Random hexamers were used to reverse transcribe an amount of roughly 0.5 to 1 ug RNA. TCRdb re-derived calls from the immunoSEQ multiplex PCR reads in MiXCR, one entry per CDR3 protein. The sample carries around 200,000 distinct CDR3 sequences, nearly 97% recorded once. The material sequenced was CD4+ T cells from PBMCs. These receptors came from a human donor with Susac syndrome.

V usage is TRBV9 and J usage is TRBJ2-3, with D perhaps matching TRBD1 or TRBD2 (5 bases each). Germline CDR1 and CDR2: SGDLS and YYNGEE. The CDR3 has 16 residues. Trimming took 0 bases from V and 4 from J, leaving 15 bases between them. The CDR3 DNA reads as TGTGCCAGCAGCGTAGGAACCGGGGCCGGCGCAGATACGCAGTATTTT. Protein product: CASSVGTGAGADTQYF.

The chain is built from TRBV2 and TRBJ2-3, with 14 bases aligning to TRBD2. The CDR3 extends over 18 amino acids. Germline loops: CDR1 SNHLY, CDR2 FYNNEI. V dropped 1 base and J dropped 11; count of bases not matched to a gene: 14. CDR3: CASSEEVELTSGGARQYF. CDR3 DNA: TGTGCCAGCAGTGAAGAAGTCGAACTGACTAGCGGGGGGGCGAGGCAGTATTTT.

This chain connects TRBV29-1 to TRBJ2-7, with D possibly being TRBD1 (5 bases). Germline V lookup: CDR1 SQVTM, CDR2 ANQGSEA. V lost 4 bases to trimming and J lost 4 bases, with 11 bases between them. The CDR3 sequence is 12 residues long. This CDR3 reads CSVGAGYYEQYF. For the CDR3, the DNA is TGCAGCGTTGGGGCAGGGTATTACGAGCAGTACTTC.

The chain is built from TRBV10-3 and TRBJ2-7; D possibly corresponds to TRBD2 (5 bases). The CDR3 loop spans 13 amino acids. V was cut by 2 bases and J by 3 bases, with 8 bases left in between. CDR1 and CDR2 from the germline V gene are ENHRY and SYGVKD. The CDR3 reads CAISEERDYEQYF. CDR3 nucleotides: TGTGCCATCAGTGAGGAACGGGACTACGAGCAGTACTTC.

The rearrangement uses TRBV30 and TRBJ2-6; weak D call: TRBD1 (6 bases). CDR1 GTSNPN and CDR2 SVGIG come from the germline V gene (reference sequence). The CDR3 is 16 residues long. V gave up 1 base and J gave up 4 bases, with 14 bases separating them. The CDR3 coding sequence is TGTGCCTGGAGTGCCTGGACAGCCCTCGGGGCCAACGTCCTGACTTTC. This encodes CAWSAWTALGANVLTF.

The V and J genes are TRBV4-2 and TRBJ2-1, with 10 bases identical to TRBD2. Germline V gene lookup returns CDR1 LGHNA and CDR2 YNFKEQ. V dropped 8 bases and J dropped 9; count of bases not matched to a gene: 16. The CDR3 loop spans 16 amino acids. DNA of the CDR3: TGTGCCAGCGGACCGCGGGCTAGCGGGGGAAGCAGTGAGCAGTTCTTC. As protein: CASGPRASGGSSEQFF.

This sequence joins TRBV20-1 and TRBJ2-3; TRBD2 aligns across 10 bases. V lost 6 bases, J lost 4 bases, and 7 bases stayed unmatched. This CDR3 spans 14 amino acids. The germline CDR1 and CDR2 sequences are DFQATT and SNEGSKA (reference sequence). As DNA, the CDR3 is TGCAGTGCCCTTAGCGGGGGGTCGGCAGATACGCAGTATTTT. Protein: CSALSGGSADTQYF.

In its sample, this clonotype was seen once. This sequence joins TRBV6-5 and TRBJ2-7, with a weak D call TRBD2 (5 bases). Germline V lookup: CDR1 MNHEY, CDR2 SVGAGI. Trimming cost V 0 bases and J 6 bases, with 15 bases left between them. This CDR3 is 15 amino acids long. The CDR3 loop reads CASSYSIGPGSEQYF. CDR3 bases: TGTGCCAGCAGTTACTCGATCGGTCCGGGGTCCGAGCAGTACTTC.